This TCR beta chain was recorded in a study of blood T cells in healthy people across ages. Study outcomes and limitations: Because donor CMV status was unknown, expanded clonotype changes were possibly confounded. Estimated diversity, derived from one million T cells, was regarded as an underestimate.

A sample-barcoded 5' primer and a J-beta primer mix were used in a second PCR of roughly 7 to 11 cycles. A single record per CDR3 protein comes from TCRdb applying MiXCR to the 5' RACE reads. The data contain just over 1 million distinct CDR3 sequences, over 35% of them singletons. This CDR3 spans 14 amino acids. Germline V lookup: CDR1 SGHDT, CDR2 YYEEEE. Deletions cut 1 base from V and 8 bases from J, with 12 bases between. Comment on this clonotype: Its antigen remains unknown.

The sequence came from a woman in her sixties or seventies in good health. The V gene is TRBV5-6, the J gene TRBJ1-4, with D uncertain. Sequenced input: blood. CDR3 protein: CASSLPGLGEKLFF. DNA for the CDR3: TGTGCCAGCAGCTTGCCGGGGTTAGGAGAAAAACTGTTTTTT.